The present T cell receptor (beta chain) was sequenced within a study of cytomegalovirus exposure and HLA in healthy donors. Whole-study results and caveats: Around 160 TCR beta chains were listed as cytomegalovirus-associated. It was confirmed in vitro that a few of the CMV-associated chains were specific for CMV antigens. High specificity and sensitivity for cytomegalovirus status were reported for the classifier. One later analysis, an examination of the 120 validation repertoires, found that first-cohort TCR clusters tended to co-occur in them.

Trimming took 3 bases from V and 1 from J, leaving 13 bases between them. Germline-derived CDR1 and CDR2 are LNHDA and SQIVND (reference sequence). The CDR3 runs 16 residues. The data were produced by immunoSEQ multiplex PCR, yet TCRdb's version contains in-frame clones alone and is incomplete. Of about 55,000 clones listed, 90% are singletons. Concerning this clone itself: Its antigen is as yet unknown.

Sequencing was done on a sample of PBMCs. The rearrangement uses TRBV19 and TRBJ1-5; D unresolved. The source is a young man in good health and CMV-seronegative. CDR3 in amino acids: CASSIRVFLSNQPQHF. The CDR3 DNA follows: TGTGCCAGTAGTATTCGAGTGTTCCTAAGCAATCAGCCCCAGCATTTT. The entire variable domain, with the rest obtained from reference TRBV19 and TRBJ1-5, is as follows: DGGITQSPKYLFRKEGQNVTLSCEQNLNHDAMYWYRQDPGQGLRLIYYSQIVNDFQKGDIAEGYSVSREKKESFPLTVTSAQKNPTAFYLCASSIRVFLSNQPQHFGDGTRLSIL.